This T cell receptor (beta chain) was sequenced in a study of blood T cell repertoires in COVID-19. Study-wide background: Both acute and convalescent COVID-19 samples were obtained from the United States, Italy and Spain. Sample material is recorded as cDNA or gDNA derived from T cells, B-cell-depleted T cells, or PBMCs.

The CDR3 consists of 16 residues. The V gene's germline CDR1 is SGHVS and CDR2 FQNEAQ. The junction had 9 bases not matched to a gene; V was cut back by 2 bases and J by 2 bases. In the authors' methods: Reference gene primer amplification gave estimated nucleated cell counts. The repertoire was sequenced with immunoSEQ multiplex PCR; TCRdb's copy has only in-frame clones and lacks some. V and J calls and clone size are those listed in that table; D and trimming were worked out from the DNA. The sample lists about 180,000 clones, approximately 85% occurring once. The sample consisted of peripheral blood. The rearrangement joins TRBV7-8 to TRBJ2-7, with 7 bases that match TRBD1. This receptor was identified in a human donor with active or convalescent COVID-19. The donor label of this sample is uncertain. The DNA of the CDR3 is TGTGCCAGCAGCTTATTTAACGGACAGGTGACCTACGAGCAGTACTTC. It specifies CASSLFNGQVTYEQYF.